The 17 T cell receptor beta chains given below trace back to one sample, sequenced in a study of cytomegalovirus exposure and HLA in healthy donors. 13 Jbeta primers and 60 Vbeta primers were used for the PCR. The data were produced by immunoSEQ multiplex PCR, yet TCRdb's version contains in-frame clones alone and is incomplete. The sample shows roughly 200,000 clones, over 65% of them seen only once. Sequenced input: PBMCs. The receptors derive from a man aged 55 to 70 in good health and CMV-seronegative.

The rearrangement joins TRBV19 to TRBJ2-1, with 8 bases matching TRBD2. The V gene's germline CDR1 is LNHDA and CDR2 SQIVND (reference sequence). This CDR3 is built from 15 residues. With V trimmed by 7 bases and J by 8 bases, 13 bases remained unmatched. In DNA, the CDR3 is TGTGCCAGTACCACGGATGGGACTAGTTTCGATGAGCAGTTCTTC. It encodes CASTTDGTSFDEQFF.

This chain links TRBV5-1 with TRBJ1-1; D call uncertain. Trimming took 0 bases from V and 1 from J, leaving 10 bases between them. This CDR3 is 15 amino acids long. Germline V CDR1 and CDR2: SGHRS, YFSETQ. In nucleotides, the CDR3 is TGCGCCAGCAGCTTGGATCCCAGAAAGAACACTGAAGCTTTCTTT. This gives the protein CASSLDPRKNTEAFF.

CDR3 amino acids: CASSERTGMNTEAFF. The CDR3 DNA sequence: TGCGCCAGCAGCGAGAGGACAGGGATGAACACTGAAGCTTTCTTT. The chain couples TRBV5-1 to TRBJ1-1; 8 bases line up with TRBD1. Germline CDR1 is SGHRS and CDR2 is YFSETQ. The CDR3 consists of 15 residues. The V and J ends lost 4 bases and 0 bases, in that order; junction bases with no gene match: 5.

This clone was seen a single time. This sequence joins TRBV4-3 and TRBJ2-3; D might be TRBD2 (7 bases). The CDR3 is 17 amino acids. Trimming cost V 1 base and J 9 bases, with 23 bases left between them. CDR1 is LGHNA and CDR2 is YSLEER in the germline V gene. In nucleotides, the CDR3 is TGCGCCAGCAGCCAAGGGGGGGGCAGGGCGGGAATGGACACGCAGTATTTT. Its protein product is CASSQGGGRAGMDTQYF.

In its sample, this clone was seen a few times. The DNA of the CDR3 is TGCGCCAGCAGCTCAGGACTAGCTGAAGAGCAGTACTTC. It codes for CASSSGLAEEQYF. The genes are TRBV5-1 and TRBJ2-7, with 8 bases fitting TRBD2. The junction had 6 bases not matched to a gene; V was cut back by 3 bases and J by 7 bases. The CDR3 consists of 13 residues. Looked up from germline, CDR1 is SGHRS and CDR2 is YFSETQ.

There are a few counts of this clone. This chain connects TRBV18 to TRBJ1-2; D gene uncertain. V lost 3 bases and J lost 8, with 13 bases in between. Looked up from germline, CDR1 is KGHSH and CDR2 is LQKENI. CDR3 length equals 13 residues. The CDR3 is CASSPGGREGYTF. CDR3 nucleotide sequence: TGTGCCAGCTCACCTGGAGGGCGGGAAGGCTACACCTTC.

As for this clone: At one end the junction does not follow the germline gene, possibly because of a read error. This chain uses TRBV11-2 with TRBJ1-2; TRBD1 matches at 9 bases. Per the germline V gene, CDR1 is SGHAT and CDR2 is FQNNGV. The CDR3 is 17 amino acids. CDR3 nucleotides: TGTGCCAGCAGCTCGGGGAAGGACCGGGACAGGGCATATGGCTACCCCTTC. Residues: CASSSGKDRDRAYGYPF. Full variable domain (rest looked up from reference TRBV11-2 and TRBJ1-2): EAGVAQSPRYKIIEKRQSVAFWCNPISGHATLYWYQQILGQGPKLLIQFQNNGVVDDSQLPKDRFSAERLKGVDSTLKIQPAKLEDSAVYLCASSSGKDRDRAYGYPFGSGTRLTVV.

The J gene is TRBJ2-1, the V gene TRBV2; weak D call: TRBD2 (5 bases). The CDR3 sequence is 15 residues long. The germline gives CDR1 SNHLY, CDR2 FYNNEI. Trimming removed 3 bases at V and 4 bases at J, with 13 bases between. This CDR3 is CASSEGLAFYNEQFF. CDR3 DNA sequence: TGTGCCAGCAGTGAGGGTCTAGCATTTTACAATGAGCAGTTCTTC.

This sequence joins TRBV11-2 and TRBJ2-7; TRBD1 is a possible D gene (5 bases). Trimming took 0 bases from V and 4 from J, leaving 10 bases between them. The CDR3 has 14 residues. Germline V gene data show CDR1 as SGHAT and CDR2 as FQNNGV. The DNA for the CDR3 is TGTGCCAGCAGCTTAGACAGGGCCCGTTACGAGCAGTACTTC. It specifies CASSLDRARYEQYF. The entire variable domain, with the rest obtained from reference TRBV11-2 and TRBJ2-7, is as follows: EAGVAQSPRYKIIEKRQSVAFWCNPISGHATLYWYQQILGQGPKLLIQFQNNGVVDDSQLPKDRFSAERLKGVDSTLKIQPAKLEDSAVYLCASSLDRARYEQYFGPGTRLTVT.

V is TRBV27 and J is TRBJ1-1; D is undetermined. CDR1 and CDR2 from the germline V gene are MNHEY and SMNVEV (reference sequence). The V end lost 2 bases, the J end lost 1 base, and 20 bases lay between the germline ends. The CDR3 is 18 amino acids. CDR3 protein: CASSLRFTESHWNTEAFF. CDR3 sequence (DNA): TGTGCCAGCAGTTTACGATTCACAGAGTCCCACTGGAACACTGAAGCTTTCTTT.

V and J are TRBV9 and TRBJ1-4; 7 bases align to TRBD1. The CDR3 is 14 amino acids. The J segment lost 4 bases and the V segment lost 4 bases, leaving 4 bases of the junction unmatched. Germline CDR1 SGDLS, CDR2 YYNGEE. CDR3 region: CASSQGVGNEKLFF. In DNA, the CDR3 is TGTGCCAGCAGCCAGGGGGTCGGTAATGAAAAACTGTTTTTT.

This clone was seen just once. In DNA, the CDR3 is TGTGCCAGCAGTCCGAGACAGGCTAATGAAAAACTGTTTTTT. It translates to CASSPRQANEKLFF. V and J are TRBV7-9 and TRBJ1-4; maybe TRBD1 (6 bases). Between the trimmed V and J ends, which lost 6 bases and 3 bases, there was a span of 11 bases. The CDR3 length is 14 residues. CDR1 and CDR2 (germline): SEHNR, FQNEAQ (reference sequence).

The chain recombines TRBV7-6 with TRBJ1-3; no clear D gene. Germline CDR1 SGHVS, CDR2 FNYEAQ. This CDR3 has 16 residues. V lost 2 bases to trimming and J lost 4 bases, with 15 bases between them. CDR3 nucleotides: TGTGCCAGCAGCTTAATAGCCGGGGTGGCCGGAAACACCATATATTTT. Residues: CASSLIAGVAGNTIYF.

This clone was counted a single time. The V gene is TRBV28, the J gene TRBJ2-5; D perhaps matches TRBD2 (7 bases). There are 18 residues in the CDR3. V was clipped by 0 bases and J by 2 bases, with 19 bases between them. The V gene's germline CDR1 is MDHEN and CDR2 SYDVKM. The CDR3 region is CASSLWGGPPALQETQYF. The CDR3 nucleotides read TGTGCCAGCAGTTTATGGGGGGGGCCCCCGGCCCTGCAAGAGACCCAGTACTTC.

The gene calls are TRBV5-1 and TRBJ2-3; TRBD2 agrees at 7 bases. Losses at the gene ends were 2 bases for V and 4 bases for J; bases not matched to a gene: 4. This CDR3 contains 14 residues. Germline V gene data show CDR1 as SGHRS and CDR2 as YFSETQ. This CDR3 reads CASSFSGDPDTQYF. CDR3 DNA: TGCGCCAGCAGCTTCAGCGGGGACCCAGATACGCAGTATTTT.

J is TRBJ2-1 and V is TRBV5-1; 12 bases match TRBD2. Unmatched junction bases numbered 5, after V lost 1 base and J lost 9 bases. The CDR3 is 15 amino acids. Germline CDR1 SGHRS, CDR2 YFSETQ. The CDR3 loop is CASSLTLAGGGEQFF. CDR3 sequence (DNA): TGCGCCAGCAGCTTGACGCTAGCGGGAGGGGGTGAGCAGTTCTTC.

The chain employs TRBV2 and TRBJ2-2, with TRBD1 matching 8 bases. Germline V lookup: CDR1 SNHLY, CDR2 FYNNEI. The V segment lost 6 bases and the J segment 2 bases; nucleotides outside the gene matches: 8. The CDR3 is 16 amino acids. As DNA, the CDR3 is TGTGCCAGCAGGATCTTCTCAGGGGGCAACACCGGGGAGCTGTTTTTT. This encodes CASRIFSGGNTGELFF.